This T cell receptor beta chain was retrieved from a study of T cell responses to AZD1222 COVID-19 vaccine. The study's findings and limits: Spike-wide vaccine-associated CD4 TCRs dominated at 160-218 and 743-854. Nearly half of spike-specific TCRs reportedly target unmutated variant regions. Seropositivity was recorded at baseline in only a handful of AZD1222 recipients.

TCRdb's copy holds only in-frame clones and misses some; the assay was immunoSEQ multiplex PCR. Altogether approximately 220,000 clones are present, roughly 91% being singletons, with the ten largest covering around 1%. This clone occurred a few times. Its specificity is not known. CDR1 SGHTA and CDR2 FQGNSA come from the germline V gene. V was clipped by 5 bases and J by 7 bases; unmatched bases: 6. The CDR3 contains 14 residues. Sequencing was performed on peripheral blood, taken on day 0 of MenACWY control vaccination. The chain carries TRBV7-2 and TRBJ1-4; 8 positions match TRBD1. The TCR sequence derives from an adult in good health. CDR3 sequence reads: CASSQLGQGEKLFF. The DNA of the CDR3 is TGTGCCAGCAGCCAACTCGGACAGGGTGAAAAACTGTTTTTT.